The T cell receptor beta chain under discussion was sequenced for a study of blood T cells in healthy people across ages. Together with a sample-barcoded 5' primer, a J-beta primer mix was included in a second PCR lasting 7 to 11 cycles. In TCRdb, the 5' RACE reads were re-called with MiXCR into one record per CDR3 protein. Among around 1,100,000 distinct CDR3 sequences listed, 35% to 40% were seen once. Each sample used at least 6 million PBMCs. This CDR3 region has 16 residues. CDR1 and CDR2 (germline): LGHNA, YNFKEQ. V lost 0 bases, J lost 6 bases, and 14 bases lay in between. The sequencing sample was made of blood. The clonotype comes from a man aged 18 to 29 in good health. The chain combines TRBV4-2 with TRBJ1-4; tentatively, D is TRBD1 (5 bases). Written as DNA, the CDR3 is TGTGCCAGCAGCCAAGATCTCGGGGGGGTGGATGAAAAACTGTTTTTT. Protein product: CASSQDLGGVDEKLFF.